The 29 T cell receptor beta chains given below trace back to one sample, sequenced in a study of blood T cells in healthy people across ages. A second PCR of 7 to 11 cycles used a sample-barcoded 5' primer and a J-beta primer mix. TCRdb called the 5' RACE reads again in MiXCR, with one record for every CDR3 protein. The table lists under 1 million distinct CDR3 sequences, around 42% of them singletons, with roughly 18% in the top ten. Sequencing was carried out using blood. The source of these receptors is a man aged 60-69 years in good health.

Regarding this clonotype: The junction departs from germline at one end; a sequencing error may be responsible. The rearrangement uses TRBV18 and TRBJ1-4; D not certain. The CDR3 covers 11 residues. Germline CDR1 is KGHSH and CDR2 is LQKENI. The CDR3 loop reads CAGSPSEKLFF. As DNA, the CDR3 is TGTGCCGGCTCACCAAGTGAAAAACTGTTTTTT. The complete variable domain, with remaining parts taken from reference TRBV18 and TRBJ1-4, reads NAGVMQNPRHLVRRRGQEARLRCSPMKGHSHVYWYRQLPEEGLKFMVYLQKENIIDESGMPKERFSAEFPKEGPSILRIQQVVRGDSAAYFCAGSPSEKLFFGSGTQLSVL.

V gene TRBV12-3 or TRBV12-4 combines with J gene TRBJ2-7; D may be TRBD1 (5 bases). V was shortened by 6 bases and J by 1 base, with 16 bases between the two germline ends. This CDR3 is 15 amino acids long. The CDR3 is CASSPGVRGSYEQYF. The DNA of the CDR3 is TGTGCCAGCAGCCCTGGGGTTAGGGGTTCCTACGAGCAGTACTTC.

V is TRBV9 and J is TRBJ2-2; unclear D gene. Trimming pared 3 bases from V and 9 bases from J, leaving 15 bases between. Germline V gene lookup returns CDR1 SGDLS and CDR2 YYNGEE. The CDR3 is 14 residues long. The CDR3 sequence: CASSAALGSRELFF. CDR3 DNA: TGTGCCAGCAGCGCGGCTTTGGGTAGCAGGGAGCTGTTTTTT.

A few counts support this clonotype. The chain couples TRBV5-4 to TRBJ2-1; 10 bases line up with TRBD1. Trimming at V came to 2 bases and at J to 5 bases, leaving 4 bases not matched to a gene. CDR1 SGHNT and CDR2 YYREEE come from the germline V gene (reference sequence). This CDR3 is 15 amino acids long. DNA for the CDR3: TGTGCCAGCAGCTTTGGGGACAGGGGAAACAATGAGCAGTTCTTC. It encodes CASSFGDRGNNEQFF.

About this clonotype: A much larger clone sits a single nucleotide away, making a read error possible. In DNA, the CDR3 is TGCGCCAGCAGCAGTAGCGTGGCGCTGGGAGAGACCCAGTACTTC. It is translated as CASSSSVALGETQYF. V and J are TRBV5-1 and TRBJ2-5, with D perhaps matching TRBD2 (5 bases). The V gene's germline CDR1 is SGHRS and CDR2 YFSETQ. The CDR3 runs 15 residues. V dropped 4 bases and J dropped 4 bases, with 17 bases sitting between them. Complete variable domain (other parts from reference TRBV5-1 and TRBJ2-5): KAGVTQTPRYLIKTRGQQVTLSCSPISGHRSVSWYQQTPGQGLQFLFEYFSETQRNKGNFPGRFSGRQFSNSRSEMNVSTLELGDSALYLCASSSSVALGETQYFGPGTRLLVL.

The J gene is TRBJ2-7, the V gene TRBV30; 7 positions match TRBD2. V lost 5 bases, J lost 3 bases, and 7 bases stayed unmatched. Germline assignment: CDR1 GTSNPN and CDR2 SVGIG (reference sequence). The CDR3 is 13 amino acids. CDR3 DNA sequence: TGTGCCTGGCGGCCGGGGGGTATCTACGAGCAGTACTTC. Residues: CAWRPGGIYEQYF.

The chain uses TRBV4-2 and TRBJ1-2; D not certain. Deletions cut 0 bases from V and 5 bases from J, with 7 bases between. The CDR3 loop spans 13 amino acids. Germline V gene data show CDR1 as LGHNA and CDR2 as YNFKEQ. CDR3 residues: CASSQEVGYGYTF. In DNA, the CDR3 is TGTGCCAGCAGCCAAGAAGTTGGATATGGCTACACCTTC.

This clonotype was seen a handful of times. V and J are TRBV20-1 and TRBJ2-7, with D perhaps assigned TRBD1 or TRBD2 (6 bases each). Germline lookup yields CDR1 DFQATT and CDR2 SNEGSKA (reference sequence). V shed 5 bases and J shed 4 bases, with 15 bases lying between them. CDR3 length: 13 residues. The CDR3 protein is CSAPDSRGYEQYF. CDR3 coding DNA: TGCAGTGCTCCGGACAGCCGGGGGTACGAGCAGTACTTC.

This clonotype came up once. This chain links TRBV2 with TRBJ1-1, with TRBD1 identical over 7 bases. Losses at the gene ends were 6 bases for V and 0 bases for J; bases not matched to a gene: 4. The germline V gene encodes CDR1 SNHLY and CDR2 FYNNEI. The CDR3 extends over 14 amino acids. CDR3 protein: CASRGTVMNTEAFF. CDR3 DNA sequence: TGTGCCAGCAGAGGGACAGTGATGAACACTGAAGCTTTCTTT.

The V gene is TRBV6-5, the J gene TRBJ1-1; no clear D gene. CDR1 and CDR2 (germline): MNHEY, SVGAGI. Deletions cut 1 base from V and 8 bases from J, with 8 bases between. The CDR3 spans 12 residues. CDR3 sequence: CASSYWGSEAFF. Here the CDR3 DNA reads TGTGCCAGCAGTTACTGGGGTTCCGAAGCTTTCTTT.

The chain combines TRBV5-1 with TRBJ2-3; D gene unclear. Germline CDR1 reads SGHRS; CDR2 reads YFSETQ. This CDR3 is built from 13 residues. V dropped 3 bases and J dropped 5 bases, with 10 bases sitting between them. The CDR3 region is CASSSGRLDTQYF. Written as DNA, the CDR3 is TGCGCCAGCAGCTCGGGCAGGTTAGATACGCAGTATTTT.

This clonotype was seen a handful of times. The chain joins TRBV29-1 to TRBJ1-2; D gene unclear. Trimming shortened V by 6 bases and J by 6 bases, and 26 bases separated the two germline ends. This CDR3 region has 16 residues. Germline CDR1 is SQVTM and CDR2 is ANQGSEA. The CDR3 here is CSVSDTYSQIGNGYTF. In DNA form, the CDR3 reads TGCAGCGTAAGCGACACCTATTCCCAGATAGGCAATGGCTACACCTTC.

This rearrangement joins TRBV28 to TRBJ2-5; TRBD1 might be the D (6 bases). The CDR3 sequence is 13 residues long. CDR1 and CDR2 from the germline V gene are MDHEN and SYDVKM. Trimming took 5 bases from V and 4 from J, leaving 11 bases between them. This CDR3 reads CASSQQGLETQYF. The CDR3 DNA follows: TGTGCCAGCAGTCAACAGGGCCTAGAGACCCAGTACTTC.

This clonotype was seen a handful of times. The chain joins TRBV12-3 or TRBV12-4 to TRBJ2-4; D is unclear. The V end was cut by 2 bases, the J end by 9 bases, with 14 bases between. CDR3 length: 14 amino acids. The DNA for the CDR3 is TGTGCCAGCAGTTTAAGGCATTTGGTTGGCATTCAGTACTTC. Its protein product is CASSLRHLVGIQYF.

As to this clonotype: A junction end diverges from the germline sequence, so it may reflect a read error. The CDR3 here is CAGSFLGGSPDTQYF. The CDR3 DNA sequence: TGTGCCGGCAGCTTCTTGGGGGGGAGTCCAGATACGCAGTATTTT. The rearrangement links TRBV5-5 to TRBJ2-3; 7 positions agree with TRBD2. Germline-derived CDR1 and CDR2 are SGHKS and YYEKEE (reference sequence). The CDR3 extends over 15 amino acids.

The CDR3 DNA reads as TGTGCCAGCAGCTTAGGATTAGGGACAGGGTTTACTCGCTATGGCTACACCTTC. Translation: CASSLGLGTGFTRYGYTF. The chain carries TRBV7-9 and TRBJ1-2; TRBD1 matches at 9 bases. CDR3 size: 18 residues. Germline V gene sequence: CDR1 SEHNR, CDR2 FQNEAQ (reference sequence). V lost 1 base to trimming and J lost 4 bases; unmatched junction nucleotides: 13.

This clonotype has a handful of counts. A read error may account for a junction end that differs from germline. The rearrangement links TRBV20-1 to TRBJ2-6; D is possibly TRBD1 (5 bases). The CDR3 is made up of 17 amino acids. Germline values: CDR1 DFQATT, CDR2 SNEGSKA (reference sequence). The DNA for the CDR3 is TGCAGTGCTGGAGAAGACAGACTCCAGTCTGGGGCCAACGTCCTGACTTTC. This gives the protein CSAGEDRLQSGANVLTF.

Of note for this clonotype: The junction and the germline gene differ at one end; a read error may be behind it. CDR3 amino acids: CASSLDSYGQYF. CDR3 coding DNA: TGTGCCAGCAGTTTGGACAGCTACGGGCAGTACTTC. V and J are TRBV5-5 and TRBJ2-7; D might be TRBD1 (6 bases). CDR1 and CDR2 from the germline V gene are SGHKS and YYEKEE (reference sequence). This CDR3 contains 12 residues.

The chain has TRBV28 and TRBJ2-7; D call uncertain. This CDR3 is built from 14 residues. With 7 bases removed from V and 7 bases from J, the gap between germline ends came to 20 bases. From germline, CDR1 is MDHEN and CDR2 SYDVKM. The CDR3: CASNSPSSQSEQYF. The CDR3 bases are TGTGCCAGCAACTCCCCCTCCAGCCAGTCGGAGCAGTACTTC.

The DNA for the CDR3 is TGTGCCAGCAGTTTGGTCGGAGGGTTTTATAGCAATCAGCCCCAGCATTTT. This gives the protein CASSLVGGFYSNQPQHF. V gene TRBV12-3 or TRBV12-4 combines with J gene TRBJ1-5, with unresolved D. The ends were cut back, 3 bases at V and 0 bases at J, with 15 bases in the middle. The CDR3 totals 17 residues.

The chain recombines TRBV10-3 with TRBJ2-5; possible D gene TRBD2, 5 bases. This CDR3 is 15 amino acids long. CDR1 and CDR2 (germline): ENHRY, SYGVKD. Trimming removed 4 bases from V and 3 bases from J, with 15 bases in between. The CDR3 DNA is TGTGCCATCAGTGCCCTGAGTCCCGGGGAAGAGACCCAGTACTTC. Its protein is CAISALSPGEETQYF.

The CDR3 region is CASATTGRVQETQYF. The CDR3 DNA follows: TGTGCTAGTGCAACGACAGGGAGGGTCCAAGAGACCCAGTACTTC. This chain uses TRBV12-5 with TRBJ2-5; D tentatively fits TRBD1 or TRBD2 (7 bases each). V was clipped by 7 bases and J by 1 base, with 16 bases between them. Per the germline V gene, CDR1 is LGHNT and CDR2 is FRNRAP. The CDR3 contains 15 residues.

The chain recombines TRBV7-8 with TRBJ2-3; 8 bases are a match to TRBD1. With 8 bases clipped from V and 0 bases from J, the junction kept 4 bases outside the gene matches. Looked up from germline, CDR1 is SGHVS and CDR2 is FQNEAQ. The CDR3 spans 14 residues. The CDR3 region has the DNA TGTGCCAGCGGGACAGGTCCTAGCACAGATACGCAGTATTTT. It translates to CASGTGPSTDTQYF. The full variable domain, its missing parts supplied by reference TRBV7-8 and TRBJ2-3, is GAGVSQSPRYKVAKRGQDVALRCDPISGHVSLFWYQQALGQGPEFLTYFQNEAQLDKSGLPSDRFFAERPEGSVSTLKIQRTQQEDSAVYLCASGTGPSTDTQYFGPGTRLTVL.

The table lists this clonotype with many counts. The chain couples TRBV5-4 to TRBJ2-3, with 13 bases aligning to TRBD2. This CDR3 comprises 16 residues. The V and J ends lost 4 bases and 5 bases, in that order; junction bases with no gene match: 7. Germline V gene data show CDR1 as SGHNT and CDR2 as YYREEE (reference sequence). CDR3 protein: CASSTGTSGVGDTQYF. CDR3 DNA sequence: TGTGCCAGCAGCACGGGGACTAGCGGGGTTGGAGATACGCAGTATTTT.

This clonotype came up once. The V and J genes are TRBV18 and TRBJ2-1; D remains unclear. Germline CDR1 is KGHSH and CDR2 is LQKENI. The V and J ends lost 4 bases and 8 bases respectively, with 18 bases between them. The CDR3 spans 15 residues. The CDR3 region has the DNA TGTGCCAGCTCACGGGAAGGGTGGGGTGTCGATGAGCAGTTCTTC. Amino acids: CASSREGWGVDEQFF.

The rearrangement uses TRBV4-3 and TRBJ2-7, with 9 nucleotides matching TRBD2. The V gene end was trimmed by 0 bases and the J gene end by 3 bases; junction bases not matched to a gene: 6. Germline lookup yields CDR1 LGHNA and CDR2 YSLEER. The CDR3 loop spans 16 amino acids. The CDR3 bases are TGCGCCAGCAGCCAAGAACGGGCGGGGGGGATCTACGAGCAGTACTTC. This gives the protein CASSQERAGGIYEQYF.

The V call is TRBV12-3 or TRBV12-4, the J call TRBJ1-5; the D is unclear. The CDR3 totals 12 residues. The V gene lost 7 bases and the J gene lost 8 bases, with 12 bases spanning the gap. CDR3 in DNA: TGTGCCAGCACAAACGACGTTAAGCCCCAGCATTTT. Encoded protein: CASTNDVKPQHF.

The J gene is TRBJ2-3, the V gene TRBV27, with 8 positions matching TRBD1. Germline CDR1 and CDR2: MNHEY and SMNVEV (reference sequence). The CDR3 is 14 amino acids. J was trimmed by 10 bases and V by 3 bases; bases with no gene match: 9. CDR3 residues: CASSFNVDRGAQYF. Here the CDR3 DNA reads TGTGCCAGCAGTTTCAATGTCGACAGGGGAGCGCAGTATTTT.

V and J are TRBV6-6 and TRBJ1-4; possible D gene TRBD1, 5 bases. Germline loops: CDR1 MNHNY, CDR2 SVGAGI (reference sequence). The V and J ends lost 8 bases and 7 bases respectively, with 17 bases between them. CDR3 length: 14 amino acids. The CDR3 sequence: CASLQEKGREKLFF. The CDR3 DNA follows: TGTGCCAGCCTACAGGAGAAGGGCCGTGAAAAACTGTTTTTT.